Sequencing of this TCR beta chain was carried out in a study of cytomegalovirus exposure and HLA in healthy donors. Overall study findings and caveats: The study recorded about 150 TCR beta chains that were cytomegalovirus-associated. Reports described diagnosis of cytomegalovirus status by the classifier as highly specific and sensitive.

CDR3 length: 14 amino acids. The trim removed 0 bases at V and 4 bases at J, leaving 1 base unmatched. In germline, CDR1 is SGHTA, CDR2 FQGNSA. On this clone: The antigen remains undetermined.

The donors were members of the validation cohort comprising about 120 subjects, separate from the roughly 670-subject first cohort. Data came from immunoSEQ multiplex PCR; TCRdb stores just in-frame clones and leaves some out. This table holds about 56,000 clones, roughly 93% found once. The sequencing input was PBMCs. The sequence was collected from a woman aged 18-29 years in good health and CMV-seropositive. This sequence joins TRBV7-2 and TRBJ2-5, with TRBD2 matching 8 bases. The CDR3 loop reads CASSLAGTRETQYF. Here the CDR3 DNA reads TGTGCCAGCAGCTTAGCGGGGACTAGAGAGACCCAGTACTTC.